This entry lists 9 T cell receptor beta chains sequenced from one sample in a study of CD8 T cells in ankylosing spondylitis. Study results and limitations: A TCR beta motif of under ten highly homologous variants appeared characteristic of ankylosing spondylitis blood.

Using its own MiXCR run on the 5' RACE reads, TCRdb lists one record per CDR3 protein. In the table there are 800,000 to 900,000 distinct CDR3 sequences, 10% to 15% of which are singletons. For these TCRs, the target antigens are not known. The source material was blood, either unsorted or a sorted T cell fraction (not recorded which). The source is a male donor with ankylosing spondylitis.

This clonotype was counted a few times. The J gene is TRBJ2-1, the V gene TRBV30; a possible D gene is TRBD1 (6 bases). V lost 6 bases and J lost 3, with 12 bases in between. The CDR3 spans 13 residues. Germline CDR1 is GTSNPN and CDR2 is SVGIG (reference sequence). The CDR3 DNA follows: TGTGCCTGTAGACAGGTCAACTACAATGAGCAGTTCTTC. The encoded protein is CACRQVNYNEQFF.

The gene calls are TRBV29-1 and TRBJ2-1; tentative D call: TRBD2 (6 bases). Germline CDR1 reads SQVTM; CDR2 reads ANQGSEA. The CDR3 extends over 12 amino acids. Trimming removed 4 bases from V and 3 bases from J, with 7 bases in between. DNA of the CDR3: TGCAGCGTTGGGGACTTCTACAATGAGCAGTTCTTC. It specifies CSVGDFYNEQFF.

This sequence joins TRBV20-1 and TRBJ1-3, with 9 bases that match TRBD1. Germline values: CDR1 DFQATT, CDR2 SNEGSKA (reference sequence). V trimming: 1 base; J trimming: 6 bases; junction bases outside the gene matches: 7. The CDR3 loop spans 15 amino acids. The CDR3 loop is CSARGGGQGENTIYF. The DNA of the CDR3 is TGCAGTGCTAGAGGGGGGGGACAGGGTGAAAACACCATATATTTT.

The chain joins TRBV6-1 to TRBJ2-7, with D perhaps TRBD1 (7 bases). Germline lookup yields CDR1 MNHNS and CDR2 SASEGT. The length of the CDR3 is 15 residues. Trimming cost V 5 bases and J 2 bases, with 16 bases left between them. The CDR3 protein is CASSPSGGYTYEQYF. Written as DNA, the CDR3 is TGTGCCAGCAGTCCATCAGGGGGGTACACCTACGAGCAGTACTTC.

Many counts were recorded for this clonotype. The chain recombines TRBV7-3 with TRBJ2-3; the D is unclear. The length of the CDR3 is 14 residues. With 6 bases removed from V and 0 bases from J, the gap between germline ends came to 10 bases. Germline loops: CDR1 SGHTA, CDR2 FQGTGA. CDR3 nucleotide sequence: TGTGCCAGCAGTTTGATGGGCAGCACAGATACGCAGTATTTT. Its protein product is CASSLMGSTDTQYF.

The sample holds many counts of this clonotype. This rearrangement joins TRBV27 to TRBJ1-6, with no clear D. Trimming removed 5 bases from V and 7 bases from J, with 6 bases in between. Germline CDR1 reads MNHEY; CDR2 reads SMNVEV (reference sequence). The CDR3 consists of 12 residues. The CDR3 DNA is TGTGCCAGCAGTGTCTGGAATTCACCCCTCCACTTT. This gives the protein CASSVWNSPLHF.

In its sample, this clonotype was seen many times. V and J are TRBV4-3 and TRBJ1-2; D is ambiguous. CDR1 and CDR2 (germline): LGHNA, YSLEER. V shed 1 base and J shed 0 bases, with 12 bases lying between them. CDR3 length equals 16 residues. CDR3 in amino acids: CASSQVTAYSNYGYTF. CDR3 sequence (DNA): TGCGCCAGCAGCCAAGTTACAGCCTATTCTAACTATGGCTACACCTTC.

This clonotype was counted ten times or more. DNA of the CDR3: TGTGCCAGCAGTTATATGGGCACAGATACGCAGTATTTT. Amino acid sequence: CASSYMGTDTQYF. The J gene is TRBJ2-3, the V gene TRBV12-3 or TRBV12-4; the D is unclear. There are 13 residues in the CDR3. V lost 4 bases, J lost 1 base, and 6 bases lay in between.

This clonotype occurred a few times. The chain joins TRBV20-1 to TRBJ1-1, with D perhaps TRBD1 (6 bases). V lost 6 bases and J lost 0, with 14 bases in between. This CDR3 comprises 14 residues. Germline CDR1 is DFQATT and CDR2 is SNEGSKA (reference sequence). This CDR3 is CSALITGMNTEAFF. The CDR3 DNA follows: TGCAGTGCCCTAATAACAGGGATGAACACTGAAGCTTTCTTT.